The 24 T cell receptor beta chains below were found in one sample sequenced in a study of T cells in Graves' hyperthyroidism and ophthalmopathy. The investigators amplified TCR beta CDR3 regions from RNA transcripts. The TCR CDR3 first-round RT-PCR relied on the HTBI primer set. TCRdb re-derived calls from the multiplex PCR reads in MiXCR, one entry per CDR3 protein. The data hold 640,000 or so distinct CDR3 sequences, with 14% observed a single time. Sequences were obtained from blood. The receptors derive from a woman between 18 and 29 years old with Graves' ophthalmopathy.

This clonotype showed up just a few times. V is TRBV19 and J is TRBJ1-6; D is unresolved. V gave up 3 bases and J gave up 8 bases, with 5 bases separating them. Germline V lookup: CDR1 LNHDA, CDR2 SQIVND (reference sequence). This CDR3 is 12 amino acids long. Here the CDR3 reads CASSMLDSPLHF. The CDR3 nucleotides are TGTGCCAGTAGTATGCTGGATTCACCCCTCCACTTT.

This clonotype occurred many times. CDR3 protein: CASHKRDQLYEQYF. The CDR3 coding sequence is TGTGCCAGTCACAAGCGGGACCAACTCTACGAGCAGTACTTC. The gene calls are TRBV27 and TRBJ2-7; 7 bases map to TRBD2. Losses at the gene ends were 9 bases for V and 3 bases for J; bases not matched to a gene: 11. Germline-derived CDR1 and CDR2 are MNHEY and SMNVEV (reference sequence). The CDR3 sequence is 14 residues long.

The chain employs TRBV20-1 and TRBJ1-4; D possibly corresponds to TRBD1 (5 bases). CDR3 length equals 12 residues. V gave up 7 bases and J gave up 3 bases, with 9 bases separating them. Germline CDR1 reads DFQATT; CDR2 reads SNEGSKA (reference sequence). CDR3 DNA sequence: TGCAGTGTACCGGGGCCTAATGAAAAACTGTTTTTT. It specifies CSVPGPNEKLFF.

This clonotype was recorded at least ten times. J is TRBJ1-2 and V is TRBV28; the D gene is possibly TRBD1 (5 bases). V shed 7 bases and J shed 3 bases, with 18 bases lying between them. The CDR3 covers 15 residues. Germline CDR1 reads MDHEN; CDR2 reads SYDVKM. This CDR3 reads CASTSGLGAHYGYTF. The CDR3 region has the DNA TGTGCCAGCACCTCGGGACTAGGAGCCCACTATGGCTACACCTTC.

This clonotype showed up many times. The V gene is TRBV28, the J gene TRBJ1-5; 7 nucleotides align to TRBD1. Germline V lookup: CDR1 MDHEN, CDR2 SYDVKM. Losses at the gene ends were 4 bases for V and 6 bases for J; bases not matched to a gene: 9. The CDR3 spans 15 residues. This CDR3 reads CASSSGRGLFQPQHF. The CDR3 DNA follows: TGTGCCAGCAGTTCTGGTAGGGGGCTTTTTCAGCCCCAGCATTTT.

Ten or more counts support this clonotype. The chain recombines TRBV20-1 with TRBJ2-7; 10 bases map to TRBD2. V lost 5 bases and J lost 4; bases outside the gene matches: 8. Germline CDR1 is DFQATT and CDR2 is SNEGSKA (reference sequence). This CDR3 comprises 14 residues. CDR3 loop: CSAPLAGGGYEQYF. The CDR3 nucleotides read TGCAGTGCTCCCTTAGCGGGAGGCGGGTACGAGCAGTACTTC.

The rearrangement uses TRBV20-1 and TRBJ2-1; D may correspond to TRBD1 or TRBD2 (7 bases each). The V end was cut by 6 bases, the J end by 12 bases, with 21 bases between. CDR1 and CDR2 (germline): DFQATT, SNEGSKA (reference sequence). The CDR3 is made up of 13 amino acids. The CDR3 loop reads CSAREGALQGQFF. In nucleotides, the CDR3 is TGCAGTGCAAGGGAGGGGGCACTTCAGGGGCAGTTCTTC.

This clonotype has ten or more counts. As DNA, the CDR3 is TGTGCCAGCAGTGAGCGGCTAGCGGGAGGGAGCTACGAGCAGTACTTC. It encodes CASSERLAGGSYEQYF. The chain combines TRBV27 with TRBJ2-7; 12 nucleotides match TRBD2. V was pared by 5 bases and J by 3 bases, with 8 bases of the junction left unmatched. This CDR3 contains 16 residues. Germline lookup yields CDR1 MNHEY and CDR2 SMNVEV (reference sequence).

This clonotype was observed many times. The V and J genes are TRBV24-1 and TRBJ1-4; 7 nucleotides agree with TRBD1. From germline, CDR1 is KGHDR and CDR2 SFDVKD. Unmatched junction bases numbered 8, after V lost 4 bases and J lost 7 bases. The CDR3 contains 15 residues. In DNA, the CDR3 is TGTGCCACCAGTGAGTCAACAGGGGCGGGTGAAAAACTGTTTTTT. Translation: CATSESTGAGEKLFF.

The CDR3 sequence: CASSQMGTSGIPDTQYF. DNA for the CDR3: TGCGCCAGCAGCCAGATGGGGACTAGCGGGATCCCAGATACGCAGTATTTT. J is TRBJ2-3 and V is TRBV4-1; 13 positions agree with TRBD2. Germline loops: CDR1 MGHRA, CDR2 YSYEKL. Unmatched junction bases numbered 7, after V lost 3 bases and J lost 4 bases. The CDR3 is 17 residues long.

This clonotype was observed a few times. V gene TRBV4-1 combines with J gene TRBJ2-1; perhaps D is TRBD1 or TRBD2 (6 bases each). V lost 3 bases, J lost 4 bases, and 19 bases lay in between. The CDR3 runs 17 residues. Germline V gene lookup returns CDR1 MGHRA and CDR2 YSYEKL. The CDR3 coding sequence is TGCGCCAGCAGCCAGTTGGGGGCTGACGGGGGATACAATGAGCAGTTCTTC. This encodes CASSQLGADGGYNEQFF.

This clonotype was counted ten times or more. The chain joins TRBV10-1 to TRBJ2-2; no reliable D call. Trimming took off 3 bases at V and 1 base at J, with 3 bases between the two ends. Germline lookup yields CDR1 WNHNN and CDR2 SYGVQD (reference sequence). This CDR3 is 13 amino acids long. DNA for the CDR3: TGCGCCAGCAGTGATGTGAACACCGGGGAGCTGTTTTTT. This sequence encodes CASSDVNTGELFF.

In its sample, this clonotype was seen a few times. The chain uses TRBV7-6 and TRBJ1-1; TRBD1 matches at 7 bases. V lost 5 bases, J lost 0 bases, and 9 bases stayed unmatched. This CDR3 is 16 amino acids long. Per the germline V gene, CDR1 is SGHVS and CDR2 is FNYEAQ. CDR3 bases: TGTGCCAGCAGCCAAGCTACAGGGGCCCTGAACACTGAAGCTTTCTTT. Amino acid sequence: CASSQATGALNTEAFF. The entire variable domain, with the rest obtained from reference TRBV7-6 and TRBJ1-1, is as follows: GAGVSQSPRYKVTKRGQDVALRCDPISGHVSLYWYRQALGQGPEFLTYFNYEAQQDKSGLPNDRFSAERPEGSISTLTIQRTEQRDSAMYRCASSQATGALNTEAFFGQGTRLTVV.

This clonotype came up many times. The chain is built from TRBV20-1 and TRBJ1-5; 9 nucleotides agree with TRBD1. The trim removed 5 bases at V and 4 bases at J, leaving 3 bases unmatched. The CDR3 is 13 residues long. Per the germline V gene, CDR1 is DFQATT and CDR2 is SNEGSKA (reference sequence). CDR3: CSAGTGPNQPQHF. In nucleotides, the CDR3 is TGCAGTGCTGGGACAGGGCCAAATCAGCCCCAGCATTTT.

This clonotype appeared many times. This chain connects TRBV20-1 to TRBJ2-1; 10 nucleotides line up with TRBD2. CDR1 and CDR2 from the germline V gene are DFQATT and SNEGSKA (reference sequence). Unmatched junction bases numbered 8, after V lost 0 bases and J lost 6 bases. This CDR3 has 16 amino acids. The CDR3 nucleotides read TGCAGTGCTAGAGATTTTATAGCGGGAGGCGGCAATGAGCAGTTCTTC. Translation: CSARDFIAGGGNEQFF.

This clonotype was seen many times. This chain links TRBV5-8 with TRBJ1-5, with a weak D call TRBD1 (6 bases). Looked up from germline, CDR1 is SGHTS and CDR2 is YDEGEE. Trimming cost V 3 bases and J 2 bases, with 12 bases left between them. This CDR3 has 15 residues. CDR3 DNA: TGTGCCAGCAGCTCAACAGGGACCCGCAATCAGCCCCAGCATTTT. Translating gives CASSSTGTRNQPQHF.

This clonotype was seen at least ten times. This chain joins TRBV3-1 and TRBJ1-2; D is perhaps TRBD1 (6 bases). Germline CDR1 reads LGHDT; CDR2 reads YNNKEL (reference sequence). V dropped 7 bases and J dropped 0 bases, with 21 bases sitting between them. This CDR3 comprises 17 residues. CDR3 coding DNA: TGTGCCAGCACCCCGACAGGACGTACCAAATCTAACTATGGCTACACCTTC. This gives the protein CASTPTGRTKSNYGYTF. Combining the CDR3 with reference TRBV3-1 and TRBJ1-2 gives the whole variable domain DTAVSQTPKYLVTQMGNDKSIKCEQNLGHDTMYWYKQDSKKFLKIMFSYNNKELIINETVPNRFSPKSPDKAHLNLHINSLELGDSAVYFCASTPTGRTKSNYGYTFGSGTRLTVV.

This clonotype was counted many times. The rearrangement uses TRBV2 and TRBJ2-3; weak D call: TRBD1 (5 bases). The CDR3 runs 13 residues. Germline-derived CDR1 and CDR2 are SNHLY and FYNNEI. Trimming removed 6 bases at V and 2 bases at J, with 9 bases between. The CDR3 DNA reads TGTGCCAGCAGGACAGACTTCACAGATACGCAGTATTTT. Protein: CASRTDFTDTQYF.

This clonotype came up a few times. The chain links TRBV2 to TRBJ1-1; D is unresolved. The germline V gene encodes CDR1 SNHLY and CDR2 FYNNEI. V lost 4 bases to trimming and J lost 7 bases, with 10 bases between them. CDR3 length: 12 amino acids. The CDR3 region is CASSGDLLEAFF. DNA of the CDR3: TGTGCCAGCAGTGGGGATCTTCTTGAAGCTTTCTTT.

There are many counts of this clonotype. The V call is TRBV7-9, the J call TRBJ1-2; 7 positions match TRBD1. J gave up 6 bases and V 1 base, and 8 bases lay outside the gene matches. CDR3 length: 15 residues. Germline CDR1 and CDR2: SEHNR and FQNEAQ (reference sequence). CDR3 in amino acids: CASSLETGRIDGYTF. As DNA, the CDR3 is TGTGCCAGCAGCTTAGAGACAGGGAGAATTGATGGCTACACCTTC.

At least ten counts were recorded for this clonotype. This chain links TRBV27 with TRBJ2-5, with TRBD2 as a possible D gene (6 bases). Germline V CDR1 and CDR2: MNHEY, SMNVEV (reference sequence). The length of the CDR3 is 17 residues. V dropped 3 bases and J dropped 5 bases, with 22 bases sitting between them. The DNA for the CDR3 is TGTGCCAGCAGTTTGTTGACTGTCGGGGGAGTTACGGAGACCCAGTACTTC. Encoded protein: CASSLLTVGGVTETQYF.

Ten or more counts support this clonotype. The chain employs TRBV30 and TRBJ2-5, with TRBD1 matching over 8 bases. The CDR3 is 14 amino acids. Germline V gene data show CDR1 as GTSNPN and CDR2 as SVGIG (reference sequence). J gave up 2 bases and V 2 bases, and 4 bases lay outside the gene matches. The CDR3 sequence: CAWSFTGGQETQYF. CDR3 in DNA: TGTGCCTGGAGTTTTACAGGGGGGCAAGAGACCCAGTACTTC.

This clonotype came up many times. This chain links TRBV2 with TRBJ2-3; TRBD2 matches at 8 bases. This CDR3 is 16 amino acids long. Looked up from germline, CDR1 is SNHLY and CDR2 is FYNNEI. After removal of 2 bases from V and 5 bases from J, the junction contained 9 bases not matched to a gene. The chain's CDR3 is CASSEYDGRARDTQYF. In DNA form, the CDR3 reads TGTGCCAGCAGTGAATATGACGGGAGGGCCCGAGATACGCAGTATTTT.

Worth noting for this clonotype: Since a much larger clone is just one base distant, this may be a read error. The rearrangement uses TRBV7-2 and TRBJ1-1, with D possibly matching TRBD1 (5 bases). V was trimmed by 2 bases and J by 6 bases, leaving 16 bases between them. Looked up from germline, CDR1 is SGHTA and CDR2 is FQGNSA. There are 15 residues in the CDR3. CDR3 sequence reads: CASSLSVRRDAEAFF. The CDR3 DNA reads as TGTGCCAGCAGCTTAAGTGTCCGTCGGGACGCTGAAGCTTTCTTT. The full variable domain, rest sourced from reference TRBV7-2 and TRBJ1-1, is GAGVSQSPSNKVTEKGKDVELRCDPISGHTALYWYRQSLGQGLEFLIYFQGNSAPDKSGLPSDRFSAERTGGSVSTLTIQRTQQEDSAVYLCASSLSVRRDAEAFFGQGTRLTVV.